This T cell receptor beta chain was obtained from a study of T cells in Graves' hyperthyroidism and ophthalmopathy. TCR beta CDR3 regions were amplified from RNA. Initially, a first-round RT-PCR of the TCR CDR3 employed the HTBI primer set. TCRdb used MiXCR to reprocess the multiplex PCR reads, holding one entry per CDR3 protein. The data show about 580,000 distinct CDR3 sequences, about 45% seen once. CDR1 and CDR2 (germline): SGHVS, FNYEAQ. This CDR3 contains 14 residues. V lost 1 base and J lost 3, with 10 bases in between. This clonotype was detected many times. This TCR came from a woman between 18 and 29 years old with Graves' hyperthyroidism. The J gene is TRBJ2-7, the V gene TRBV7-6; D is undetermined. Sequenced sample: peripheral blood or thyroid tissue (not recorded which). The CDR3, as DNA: TGTGCCAGCAGCTTAGAGAAACCGGTCTACGAGCAGTACTTC. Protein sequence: CASSLEKPVYEQYF.